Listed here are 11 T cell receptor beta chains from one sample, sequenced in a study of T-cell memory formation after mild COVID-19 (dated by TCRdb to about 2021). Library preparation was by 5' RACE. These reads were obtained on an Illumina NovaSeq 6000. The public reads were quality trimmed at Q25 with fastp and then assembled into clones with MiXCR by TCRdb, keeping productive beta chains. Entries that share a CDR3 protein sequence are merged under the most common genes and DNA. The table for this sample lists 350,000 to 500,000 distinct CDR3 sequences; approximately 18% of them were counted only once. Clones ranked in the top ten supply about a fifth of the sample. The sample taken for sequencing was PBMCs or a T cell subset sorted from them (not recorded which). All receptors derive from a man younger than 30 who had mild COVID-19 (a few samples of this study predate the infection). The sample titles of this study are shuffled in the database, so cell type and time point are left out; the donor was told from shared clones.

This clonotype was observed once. The CDR3 protein is CASSAVAGAGTDTQYF. The CDR3 nucleotides read TGTGCCAGCAGTGCGGTAGCGGGGGCTGGCACAGATACGCAGTATTTT. The rearrangement links TRBV28 to TRBJ2-3, with 9 bases lining up with TRBD2. Germline CDR1 reads MDHEN; CDR2 reads SYDVKM. The CDR3 sequence is 16 residues long. V shed 5 bases and J 1 base; nucleotides not matched to a gene: 7.

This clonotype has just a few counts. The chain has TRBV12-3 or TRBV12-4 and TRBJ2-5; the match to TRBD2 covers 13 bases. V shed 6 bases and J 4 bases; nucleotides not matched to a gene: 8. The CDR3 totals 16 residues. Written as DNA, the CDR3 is TGTGCCAGCAGCCAGACTAGCGGGGGGCAGGGAGAGACCCAGTACTTC. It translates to CASSQTSGGQGETQYF.

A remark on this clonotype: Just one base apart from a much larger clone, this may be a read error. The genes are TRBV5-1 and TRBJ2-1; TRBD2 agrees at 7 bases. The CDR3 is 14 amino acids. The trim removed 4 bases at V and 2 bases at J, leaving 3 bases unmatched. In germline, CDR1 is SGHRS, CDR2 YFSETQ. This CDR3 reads CASSHGTTYNEQFF. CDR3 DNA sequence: TGCGCCAGCAGCCACGGGACTACCTACAATGAGCAGTTCTTC. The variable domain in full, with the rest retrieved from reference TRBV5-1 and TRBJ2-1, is KAGVTQTPRYLIKTRGQQVTLSCSPISGHRSVSWYQQTPGQGLQFLFEYFSETQRNKGNFPGRFSGRQFSNSRSEMNVSTLELGDSALYLCASSHGTTYNEQFFGPGTRLTVL.

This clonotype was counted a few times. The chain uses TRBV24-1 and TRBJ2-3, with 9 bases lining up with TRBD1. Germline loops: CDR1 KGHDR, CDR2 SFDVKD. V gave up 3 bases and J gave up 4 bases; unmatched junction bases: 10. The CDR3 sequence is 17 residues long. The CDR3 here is CATSDPLTGGVADTQYF. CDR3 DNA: TGTGCCACCAGTGATCCGTTGACAGGGGGGGTTGCAGATACGCAGTATTTT.

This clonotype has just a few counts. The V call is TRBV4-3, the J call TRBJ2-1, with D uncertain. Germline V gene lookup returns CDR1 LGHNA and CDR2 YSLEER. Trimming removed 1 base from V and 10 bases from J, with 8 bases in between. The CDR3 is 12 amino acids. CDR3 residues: CASSQGSSEQFF. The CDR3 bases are TGCGCCAGCAGCCAAGGCTCGTCAGAGCAGTTCTTC.

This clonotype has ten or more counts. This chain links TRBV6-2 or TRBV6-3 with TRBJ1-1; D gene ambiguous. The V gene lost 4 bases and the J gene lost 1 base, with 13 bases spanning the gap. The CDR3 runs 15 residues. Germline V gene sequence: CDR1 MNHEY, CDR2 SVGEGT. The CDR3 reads CASSFNGLGNTEAFF. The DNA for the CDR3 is TGTGCCAGCAGTTTCAATGGTTTAGGGAACACTGAAGCTTTCTTT.

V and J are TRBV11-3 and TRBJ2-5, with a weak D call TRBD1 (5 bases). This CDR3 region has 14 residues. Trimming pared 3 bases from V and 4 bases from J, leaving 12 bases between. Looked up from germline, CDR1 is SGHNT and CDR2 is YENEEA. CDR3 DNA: TGTGCCAGCAGCTTGAGCAGGGTGGGAGAGACCCAGTACTTC. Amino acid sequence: CASSLSRVGETQYF.

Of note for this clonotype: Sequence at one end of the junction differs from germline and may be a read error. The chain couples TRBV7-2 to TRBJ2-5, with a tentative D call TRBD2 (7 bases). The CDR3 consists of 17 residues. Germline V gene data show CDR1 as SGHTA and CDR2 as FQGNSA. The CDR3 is CAISLNPWGGVGETQYF. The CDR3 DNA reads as TGTGCCATCAGCTTAAATCCGTGGGGGGGCGTTGGAGAGACCCAGTACTTC.

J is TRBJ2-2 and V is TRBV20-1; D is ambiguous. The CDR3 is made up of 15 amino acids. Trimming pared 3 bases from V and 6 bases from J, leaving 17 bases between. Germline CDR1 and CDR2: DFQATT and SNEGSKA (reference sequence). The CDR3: CSASPLPLTPGELFF. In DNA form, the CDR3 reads TGCAGTGCTAGTCCCCTCCCCTTAACACCCGGGGAGCTGTTTTTT.

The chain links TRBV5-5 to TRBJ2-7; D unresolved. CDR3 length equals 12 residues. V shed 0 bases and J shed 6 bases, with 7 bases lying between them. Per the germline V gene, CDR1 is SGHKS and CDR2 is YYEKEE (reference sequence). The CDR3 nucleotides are TGTGCCAGCAGCTTGGCCGGGCGCGAGCAGTACGTC. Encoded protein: CASSLAGREQYV.

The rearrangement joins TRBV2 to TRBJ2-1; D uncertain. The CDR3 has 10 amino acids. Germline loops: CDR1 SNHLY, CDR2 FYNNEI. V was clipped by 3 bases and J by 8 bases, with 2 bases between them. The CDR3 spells CASSDDEQFF. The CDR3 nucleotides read TGTGCCAGCAGTGATGATGAGCAGTTCTTC.